One and the same sample provided the 26 T cell receptor beta chains below, sequenced in a study of patients and donors after allogeneic stem cell transplantation. TCRdb fed the RT-PCR reads into MiXCR, producing one record per CDR3 protein. The data hold fewer than 180,000 distinct CDR3 sequences, with approximately 35% observed a single time. The sample consisted of blood, either unsorted or a sorted T cell fraction (not recorded which). Receptors were obtained from a human donor who was either an allogeneic HSCT recipient or a stem cell or donor lymphocyte infusion donor (not recorded which). It is not recorded whose cells these are; they may come from a transplant donor.

This clonotype has just one count. The chain links TRBV29-1 to TRBJ2-5, with D hard to call. Germline lookup yields CDR1 SQVTM and CDR2 ANQGSEA. This CDR3 is 11 amino acids long. The V end lost 6 bases, the J end lost 3 bases, and 8 bases lay between the germline ends. The CDR3 loop reads CSVRTEETQYF. CDR3 coding DNA: TGCAGCGTCCGAACGGAAGAGACCCAGTACTTC. The entire variable domain, with the rest obtained from reference TRBV29-1 and TRBJ2-5, is as follows: SAVISQKPSRDICQRGTSLTIQCQVDSQVTMMFWYRQQPGQSLTLIATANQGSEATYESGFVIDKFPISRPNLTFSTLTVSNMSPEDSSIYLCSVRTEETQYFGPGTRLLVL.

V gene TRBV4-3 combines with J gene TRBJ1-1; possible D gene TRBD1, 5 bases. Between the trimmed V and J ends, which lost 5 bases and 6 bases, there was a span of 16 bases. Germline V lookup: CDR1 LGHNA, CDR2 YSLEER. The CDR3 extends over 14 amino acids. CDR3 sequence: CASSSGADISEAFF. For the CDR3, the DNA is TGCGCCAGCAGCTCTGGGGCGGATATATCTGAAGCTTTCTTT.

The V call is TRBV28, the J call TRBJ1-2; 7 bases fit TRBD1. This CDR3 comprises 14 residues. Germline V lookup: CDR1 MDHEN, CDR2 SYDVKM. V trimming: 3 bases; J trimming: 9 bases; junction bases outside the gene matches: 10. The CDR3 is CASSLGQPPGSYTF. In DNA, the CDR3 is TGTGCCAGCAGTTTGGGACAGCCCCCTGGTAGCTACACCTTC.

This clonotype was recorded a few times. CDR3 sequence (DNA): TGTGCCAGCAGCTCTGGCCACAGCTACGAGCAGTACTTC. This codes for CASSSGHSYEQYF. This chain uses TRBV5-6 with TRBJ2-7; no clear D. CDR1 SGHDT and CDR2 YYEEEE come from the germline V gene. Trimming left V 3 bases short and J 3 bases short, with 10 bases between. The CDR3 length is 13 residues. Based on the CDR3 plus reference TRBV5-6 and TRBJ2-7, the full variable domain is DAGVTQSPTHLIKTRGQQVTLRCSPKSGHDTVSWYQQALGQGPQFIFQYYEEEERQRGNFPDRFSGHQFPNYSSELNVNALLLGDSALYLCASSSGHSYEQYFGPGTRLTVT.

The CDR3: CASTFRWGGSNEKLFF. The CDR3 bases are TGTGCCAGCACCTTCCGATGGGGGGGGAGTAATGAAAAACTGTTTTTT. The genes are TRBV12-3 or TRBV12-4 and TRBJ1-4; a possible D gene is TRBD1 (5 bases). V dropped 7 bases and J dropped 4 bases, with 19 bases sitting between them. The CDR3 extends over 16 amino acids.

This clonotype was found a few times. The V and J genes are TRBV9 and TRBJ1-2; 7 positions match TRBD1. The germline V gene has CDR1 SGDLS and CDR2 YYNGEE. The V segment lost 4 bases and the J segment 2 bases; nucleotides outside the gene matches: 5. The CDR3 is made up of 14 amino acids. CDR3 bases: TGTGCCAGCAGCCCTACGGACAGGAACTATGGCTACACCTTC. Amino acids: CASSPTDRNYGYTF.

Concerning this clonotype: One junction end does not reproduce the germline sequence, and a read error may be involved. This chain uses TRBV20-1 with TRBJ1-1, with 7 bases lining up with TRBD1. Germline assignment: CDR1 DFQATT and CDR2 SNEGSKA (reference sequence). This CDR3 is built from 16 residues. CDR3 residues: CSVKSRDSRLNSEAFF. Written as DNA, the CDR3 is TGCAGTGTCAAATCCCGGGACAGCCGCTTGAACAGTGAAGCTTTCTTT.

There are many counts of this clonotype. The rearrangement joins TRBV5-6 to TRBJ1-5, with D tentatively TRBD1 (6 bases). The CDR3 loop spans 14 amino acids. The V end was cut by 4 bases, the J end by 2 bases, with 10 bases between. Germline CDR1 reads SGHDT; CDR2 reads YYEEEE. CDR3 nucleotide sequence: TGTGCCAGCAGCGATTACAGGGGCAATCAGCCCCAGCATTTT. Amino acid sequence: CASSDYRGNQPQHF.

The J gene is TRBJ2-7, the V gene TRBV20-1, with no clear D. Germline V gives CDR1 DFQATT, CDR2 SNEGSKA (reference sequence). With 4 bases removed from V and 3 bases from J, the gap between germline ends came to 10 bases. This CDR3 region has 12 residues. The CDR3 loop reads CSANSDLYEQYV. The CDR3 bases are TGCAGTGCTAACAGCGATCTCTACGAGCAGTACGTC.

The chain is built from TRBV20-1 and TRBJ1-6, with 8 bases matching TRBD1. Germline CDR1 DFQATT, CDR2 SNEGSKA (reference sequence). This CDR3 spans 14 amino acids. V gave up 5 bases and J gave up 5 bases; unmatched junction bases: 5. DNA for the CDR3: TGCAGTGCTGGGACAGGCCCTAATAATTCACCCCTCCACTTT. Amino acid sequence: CSAGTGPNNSPLHF.

V is TRBV28 and J is TRBJ1-5; D gene ambiguous. V dropped 6 bases and J dropped 5 bases, with 14 bases sitting between them. This CDR3 region has 14 residues. Germline values: CDR1 MDHEN, CDR2 SYDVKM. The CDR3 bases are TGTGCCAGCAGGAGGGCAGGCGATTATCAGCCCCAGCATTTT. Its protein product is CASRRAGDYQPQHF.

This clonotype showed up just a few times. V gene TRBV6-1 combines with J gene TRBJ2-1; 9 bases match TRBD2. The V segment lost 3 bases and the J segment 7 bases; nucleotides outside the gene matches: 7. The CDR3 is 15 amino acids. Looked up from germline, CDR1 is MNHNS and CDR2 is SASEGT. Written as DNA, the CDR3 is TGTGCCAGCAGTGAGGAACTAGCGGGTGGGAATGAGCAGTTCTTC. Its protein is CASSEELAGGNEQFF.

V gene TRBV27 combines with J gene TRBJ1-2; the D is unclear. V was trimmed by 0 bases and J by 6 bases, leaving 8 bases between them. This CDR3 is 13 amino acids long. Germline V gene data show CDR1 as MNHEY and CDR2 as SMNVEV (reference sequence). The CDR3 DNA follows: TGTGCCAGCAGTTTATCGATCCGAAATGGCTACACCTTC. Its protein is CASSLSIRNGYTF.

This clonotype was seen a handful of times. The CDR3 here is CATSDLSGGHYGYTF. The CDR3 DNA reads TGTGCCACCAGTGATTTGTCAGGGGGACACTATGGCTACACCTTC. This chain links TRBV24-1 with TRBJ1-2, with 7 bases aligning to TRBD1. Germline V gives CDR1 KGHDR, CDR2 SFDVKD. The length of the CDR3 is 15 residues. The V gene end was trimmed by 0 bases and the J gene end by 3 bases; junction bases not matched to a gene: 3.

This clonotype was seen more than once but under ten times. J is TRBJ2-1 and V is TRBV20-1, with 8 bases identical to TRBD1. The germline gives CDR1 DFQATT, CDR2 SNEGSKA (reference sequence). With V trimmed by 2 bases and J by 5 bases, 5 bases remained unmatched. This CDR3 is 14 amino acids long. The CDR3, as DNA: TGCAGTGCTAGACGGACAGGGAGAAACAATGAGCAGTTCTTC. Translated, it gives CSARRTGRNNEQFF.

This chain uses TRBV20-1 with TRBJ2-3; D unclear. V gave up 8 bases and J gave up 2 bases, with 14 bases separating them. From germline, CDR1 is DFQATT and CDR2 SNEGSKA (reference sequence). The CDR3 covers 13 residues. The CDR3 spells CSLLQVYTDTQYF. CDR3 in DNA: TGCAGTCTCCTGCAGGTGTACACAGATACGCAGTATTTT.

The CDR3 sequence is CASSRVQGQEQFF. CDR3 DNA: TGTGCCAGCAGCCGTGTACAGGGTCAAGAGCAGTTCTTC. J is TRBJ2-1 and V is TRBV7-2; possible D gene TRBD1, 6 bases. Trimming took 5 bases from V and 10 from J, leaving 15 bases between them. This CDR3 has 13 amino acids. Germline loops: CDR1 SGHTA, CDR2 FQGNSA.

The gene calls are TRBV7-9 and TRBJ1-2, with a weak D call TRBD1 (5 bases). Trimming took off 5 bases at V and 2 bases at J, with 9 bases between the two ends. Germline CDR1 SEHNR, CDR2 FQNEAQ (reference sequence). This CDR3 region has 13 residues. The CDR3 is CASSKTENYGYTF. The CDR3 coding sequence is TGTGCCAGCAGCAAGACAGAGAACTATGGCTACACCTTC.

In this sample, this clonotype turned up many times. The chain combines TRBV4-3 with TRBJ1-5; tentative D call: TRBD1 (5 bases). Germline CDR1 reads LGHNA; CDR2 reads YSLEER. Trimming took off 0 bases at V and 5 bases at J, with 5 bases between the two ends. The CDR3 runs 13 residues. In DNA form, the CDR3 reads TGCGCCAGCAGCCAAGACAGGGATCAGCCCCAGCATTTT. Translation gives CASSQDRDQPQHF.

V usage is TRBV3-1 and J usage is TRBJ2-5, with D possibly matching TRBD2 (6 bases). This CDR3 has 15 residues. Per germline, CDR1 LGHDT and CDR2 YNNKEL (reference sequence). Trimming left V 0 bases short and J 1 base short, with 9 bases between. The CDR3 here is CASSQDRGIQETQYF. In nucleotides, the CDR3 is TGTGCCAGCAGCCAAGATCGGGGGATCCAAGAGACCCAGTACTTC.

The CDR3, as DNA: TGTGCCATCAGTGAGCCGATGGGCCTCTACACCTTC. This translates into CAISEPMGLYTF. This rearrangement joins TRBV10-3 to TRBJ1-2; no clear D. CDR1 and CDR2 (germline): ENHRY, SYGVKD. CDR3 length: 12 residues. V was shortened by 2 bases and J by 10 bases, with 11 bases between the two germline ends.

CDR3 coding DNA: TGTGCCAGCAGTTTAAGGTCAGGGGAATCCGAGCAGTACGTC. It yields the protein CASSLRSGESEQYV. This chain uses TRBV28 with TRBJ2-7; the D gene is possibly TRBD1 (6 bases). With 2 bases removed from V and 6 bases from J, the gap between germline ends came to 14 bases. Germline CDR1 reads MDHEN; CDR2 reads SYDVKM. This CDR3 is built from 14 residues.

This chain links TRBV29-1 with TRBJ1-2, with 10 positions matching TRBD1. V was pared by 5 bases and J by 4 bases, with 7 bases of the junction left unmatched. The CDR3 is 14 amino acids. Germline CDR1 is SQVTM and CDR2 is ANQGSEA. CDR3 in amino acids: CSVLDRGRVYGYTF. DNA of the CDR3: TGCAGCGTTTTAGACAGGGGGCGCGTCTATGGCTACACCTTC.

This clonotype appeared once. The chain combines TRBV20-1 with TRBJ2-1, with D hard to call. V dropped 3 bases and J dropped 2 bases, with 5 bases sitting between them. The CDR3 loop spans 12 amino acids. Germline lookup yields CDR1 DFQATT and CDR2 SNEGSKA (reference sequence). For the CDR3, the DNA is TGCAGTGCTAGGCGGACCTACAATGAGCAGTTCTTC. Translated: CSARRTYNEQFF.

V and J are TRBV7-8 and TRBJ2-1, with 11 bases that match TRBD2. Germline CDR1 reads SGHVS; CDR2 reads FQNEAQ. CDR3 length: 15 residues. Unmatched junction bases numbered 7, after V lost 5 bases and J lost 7 bases. CDR3 bases: TGTGCCAGCAGCCACGGGCCTAGCGGGGGGAATGAGCAGTTCTTC. Translated, it gives CASSHGPSGGNEQFF.

This chain joins TRBV7-2 and TRBJ2-3, with D possibly being TRBD2 (6 bases). Germline CDR1 reads SGHTA; CDR2 reads FQGNSA. This CDR3 is built from 16 residues. Between the trimmed V and J ends, which lost 1 base and 0 bases, there was a span of 11 bases. CDR3 in DNA: TGTGCCAGCAGCTTAGTGGCGGGGTTAAGCACAGATACGCAGTATTTT. It specifies CASSLVAGLSTDTQYF.